This record concerns one T cell receptor beta chain sequence. Its antigen remains unknown. Germline CDR1 is MDHEN and CDR2 is SYDVKM. The CDR3 runs 15 residues. Trimming left V 6 bases short and J 8 bases short, with 17 bases between. The source of the sample is a study of T cell responses to AZD1222 COVID-19 vaccine. Study-level points and caveats: A reported finding is that nearly half of spike-specific TCRs target unmutated variant regions. The study found vaccine-associated CD4 TCRs spanning spike, dominant at 160-218 and 743-854.

TCRdb keeps only in-frame clones here, not all; method: immunoSEQ multiplex PCR. The data show tens of thousands of clones, with around 85% seen just once and roughly 12% held by the top ten. The V and J genes are TRBV28 and TRBJ1-6; D not resolved. This TCR was sampled from an adult who received the AZD1222 COVID-19 vaccine. This specimen consisted of peripheral blood, obtained 28 days after the second AZD1222 dose. CDR3 loop: CASSPPPGVDSPLHF. The CDR3 nucleotides are TGTGCCAGCAGCCCCCCGCCTGGGGTGGATTCACCCCTCCACTTT. The full variable domain, rest sourced from reference TRBV28 and TRBJ1-6, is DVKVTQSSRYLVKRTGEKVFLECVQDMDHENMFWYRQDPGLGLRLIYFSYDVKMKEKGDIPEGYSVSREKKERFSLILESASTNQTSMYLCASSPPPGVDSPLHFGNGTRLTVT.